The entry below gives a single T cell receptor beta chain sequence along with its context. The method was immunoSEQ multiplex PCR; TCRdb's version includes in-frame clones alone and lacks a portion of them. The data contain 220,000 or so clones, around 87% of them singletons. The sample originates from a study of cytomegalovirus exposure and HLA in healthy donors. This CDR3 has 15 residues. Trimming left V 3 bases short and J 2 bases short, with 11 bases between. Germline loops: CDR1 MNHNS, CDR2 SASEGT. The rearrangement joins TRBV6-1 to TRBJ1-3; D is undetermined. The source of this sequence is a woman aged 18 to 35 in good health and CMV-seropositive. Sequencing input: PBMCs. Written as DNA, the CDR3 is TGTGCCAGCAGTGATCCGCGAGTTACTGGAAACACCATATATTTT. Translation gives CASSDPRVTGNTIYF.